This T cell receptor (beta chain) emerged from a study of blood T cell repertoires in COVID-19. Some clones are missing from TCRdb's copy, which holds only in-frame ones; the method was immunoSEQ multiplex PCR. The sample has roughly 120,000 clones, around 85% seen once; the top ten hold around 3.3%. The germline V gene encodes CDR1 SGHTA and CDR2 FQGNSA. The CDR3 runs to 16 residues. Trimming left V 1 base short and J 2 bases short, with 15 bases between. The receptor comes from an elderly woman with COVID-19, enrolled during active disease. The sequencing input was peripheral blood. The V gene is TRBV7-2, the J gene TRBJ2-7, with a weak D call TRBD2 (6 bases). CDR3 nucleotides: TGTGCCAGCAGCTTAGGGGCTAGCGTCGCGGCCTACGAGCAGTACTTC. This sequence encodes CASSLGASVAAYEQYF. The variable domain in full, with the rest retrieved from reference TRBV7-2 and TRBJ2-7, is GAGVSQSPSNKVTEKGKDVELRCDPISGHTALYWYRQSLGQGLEFLIYFQGNSAPDKSGLPSDRFSAERTGGSVSTLTIQRTQQEDSAVYLCASSLGASVAAYEQYFGPGTRLTVT.